This TCR beta chain was retrieved from a study of T-cell memory formation after mild COVID-19. Study background: Clusters of TCRs were largely donor specific. Findings of the study overall: Pre-infection memory held some responding clones, suggesting pre-existing cross-reactive T cells responded.

This clonotype has more than one count but fewer than ten. Its antigen is currently unknown. TCRdb itself ran the 5' RACE reads through MiXCR, one entry per CDR3 protein. Of some 310,000 distinct CDR3 sequences listed, about 20% are singletons. The sequence was collected from a man aged 18 to 29 who had mild COVID-19 (a few samples of this study predate the infection). Cell type and time point are not known. The specimen was PBMCs or a T cell subset sorted from them (not recorded which).

In DNA, the CDR3 is TGTGCCAGCAGTTACTCCTTCAGCGGGGGGAGGACAGATACGCAGTATTTT. It translates to CASSYSFSGGRTDTQYF. This chain joins TRBV6-5 and TRBJ2-3; 9 bases line up with TRBD2. The V and J ends lost 0 bases and 3 bases, in that order; junction bases with no gene match: 7. The length of the CDR3 is 17 residues. Per the germline V gene, CDR1 is MNHEY and CDR2 is SVGAGI.